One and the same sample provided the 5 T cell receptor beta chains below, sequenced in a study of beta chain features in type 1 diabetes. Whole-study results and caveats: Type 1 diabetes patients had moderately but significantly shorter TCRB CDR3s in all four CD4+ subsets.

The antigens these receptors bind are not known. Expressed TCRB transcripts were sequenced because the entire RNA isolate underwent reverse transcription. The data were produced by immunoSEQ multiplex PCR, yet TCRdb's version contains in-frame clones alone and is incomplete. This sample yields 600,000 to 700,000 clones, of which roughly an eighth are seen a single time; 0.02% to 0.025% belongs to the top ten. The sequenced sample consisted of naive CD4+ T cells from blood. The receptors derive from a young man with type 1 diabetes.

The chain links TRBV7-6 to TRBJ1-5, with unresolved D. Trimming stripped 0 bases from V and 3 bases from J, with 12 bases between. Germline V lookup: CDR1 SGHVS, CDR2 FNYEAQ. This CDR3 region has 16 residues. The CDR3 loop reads CASSLAPSGDNQPQHF. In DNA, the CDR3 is TGTGCCAGCAGCTTAGCACCCAGCGGGGACAATCAGCCCCAGCATTTT.

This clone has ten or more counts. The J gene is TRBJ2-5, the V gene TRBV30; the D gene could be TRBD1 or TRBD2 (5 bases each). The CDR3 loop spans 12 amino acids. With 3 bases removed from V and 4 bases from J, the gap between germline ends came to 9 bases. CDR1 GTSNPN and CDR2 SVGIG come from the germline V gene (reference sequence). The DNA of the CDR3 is TGTGCCTGGAGCGGGGCTGGAGAGACCCAGTACTTC. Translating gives CAWSGAGETQYF.

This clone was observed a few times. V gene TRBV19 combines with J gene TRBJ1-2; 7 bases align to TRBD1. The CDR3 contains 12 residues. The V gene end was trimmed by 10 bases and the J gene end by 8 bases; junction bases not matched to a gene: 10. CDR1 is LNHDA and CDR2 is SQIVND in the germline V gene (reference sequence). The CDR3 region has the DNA TGTGCCACTCATGAAGCAGGGGGAGGCTACACCTTC. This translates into CATHEAGGGYTF.

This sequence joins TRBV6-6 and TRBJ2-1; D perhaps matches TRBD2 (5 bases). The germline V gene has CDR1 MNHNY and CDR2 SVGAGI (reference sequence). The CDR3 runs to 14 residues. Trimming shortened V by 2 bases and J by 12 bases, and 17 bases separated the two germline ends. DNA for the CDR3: TGTGCCAGCAGTTACGGCCAGAGGATTGGAGGGCAGTTCTTC. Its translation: CASSYGQRIGGQFF.

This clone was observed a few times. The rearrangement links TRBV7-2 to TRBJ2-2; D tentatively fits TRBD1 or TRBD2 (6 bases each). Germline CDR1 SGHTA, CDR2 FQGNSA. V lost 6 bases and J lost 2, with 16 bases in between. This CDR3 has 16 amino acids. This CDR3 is CASSLMGGVNTGELFF. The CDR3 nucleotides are TGTGCCAGCAGTTTGATGGGGGGCGTAAACACCGGGGAGCTGTTTTTT.